These 25 T cell receptor beta chains share one sample of origin, sequenced in a study of early stage breast cancer tumors. Data came from immunoSEQ multiplex PCR; TCRdb stores just in-frame clones and leaves some out. The table includes around 40,000 clones, 74% detected once. Sequenced sample: blood. These receptors were taken from a person between 60 and 69 years old with breast cancer.

The chain combines TRBV7-9 with TRBJ2-1, with 7 bases aligning to TRBD1. The CDR3 length is 13 residues. V lost 6 bases, J lost 9 bases, and 8 bases stayed unmatched. Germline-derived CDR1 and CDR2 are SEHNR and FQNEAQ (reference sequence). The CDR3 is CASSSDWDSEQFF. The CDR3 DNA reads TGTGCCAGCAGTTCCGACTGGGACAGTGAGCAGTTCTTC.

The gene calls are TRBV6-1 and TRBJ1-2; D is uncertain. The germline V and J ends were trimmed by 6 bases and 3 bases, with 11 bases remaining between them. The CDR3 contains 13 residues. Germline CDR1 is MNHNS and CDR2 is SASEGT. CDR3 sequence: CASRTLMYYGYTF. In DNA, the CDR3 is TGTGCCAGCAGGACCTTAATGTACTATGGCTACACCTTC.

DNA for the CDR3: TGTGCCACCAGCAGAGCACAGGGTATCACAGATACGCAGTATTTT. It yields the protein CATSRAQGITDTQYF. The chain has TRBV15 and TRBJ2-3; tentatively, D is TRBD1 (6 bases). Germline lookup yields CDR1 LNHNV and CDR2 YYDKDF (reference sequence). CDR3 length: 15 residues. V lost 1 base and J lost 2, with 10 bases in between.

The rearrangement joins TRBV27 to TRBJ1-1; possible D gene TRBD1, 6 bases. The CDR3 is 13 amino acids. Germline-derived CDR1 and CDR2 are MNHEY and SMNVEV (reference sequence). The V and J ends lost 7 bases and 4 bases respectively, with 13 bases between them. CDR3 nucleotide sequence: TGTGCCAGCACCCCGGGACACAGCACTGAAGCTTTCTTT. Translating it yields CASTPGHSTEAFF.

The gene calls are TRBV18 and TRBJ2-7; the match to TRBD1 covers 11 bases. The CDR3 has 15 residues. Losses at the gene ends were 4 bases for V and 6 bases for J; bases not matched to a gene: 8. CDR1 and CDR2 (germline): KGHSH, LQKENI. In nucleotides, the CDR3 is TGTGCCAGCTCACAAATGGGACAGGGGGAAAGCGAGCAGTACTTC. It codes for CASSQMGQGESEQYF.

The V gene is TRBV6-1, the J gene TRBJ2-6; D call uncertain. The CDR3 consists of 12 residues. Germline assignment: CDR1 MNHNS and CDR2 SASEGT. V lost 4 bases to trimming and J lost 8 bases, with 6 bases between them. CDR3 sequence (DNA): TGTGCCAGCAGTGCACAGACCAACGTCCTGACTTTC. As protein: CASSAQTNVLTF.

The gene calls are TRBV11-1 and TRBJ1-1, with D perhaps matching TRBD1 (6 bases). CDR1 is SGHAT and CDR2 is FQDESV in the germline V gene (reference sequence). The V gene lost 5 bases and the J gene lost 5 bases, with 12 bases spanning the gap. This CDR3 has 13 residues. The CDR3 sequence: CASSPNRVTEAFF. The CDR3 DNA follows: TGTGCCAGCAGCCCGAACAGGGTGACTGAAGCTTTCTTT.

This clone showed up just once. This chain connects TRBV19 to TRBJ2-7, with TRBD2 identical over 15 bases. The CDR3 runs to 15 residues. Germline CDR1 LNHDA, CDR2 SQIVND (reference sequence). With V trimmed by 5 bases and J by 3 bases, 2 bases remained unmatched. CDR3 in amino acids: CASSSGLAGGYEQYF. CDR3 bases: TGTGCCAGTAGTTCGGGACTAGCGGGAGGCTACGAGCAGTACTTC.

CDR3 nucleotide sequence: TGTGCCAGCAGTTTGGGTTGGGGCACCGGGGAGCTGTTTTTT. It translates to CASSLGWGTGELFF. The chain has TRBV27 and TRBJ2-2, with D hard to call. The V end was cut by 3 bases, the J end by 4 bases, with 9 bases between. The length of the CDR3 is 14 residues. Germline V gene sequence: CDR1 MNHEY, CDR2 SMNVEV (reference sequence).

The rearrangement links TRBV7-6 to TRBJ1-6; D call uncertain. Trimming shortened V by 1 base and J by 13 bases, and 11 bases separated the two germline ends. Germline V lookup: CDR1 SGHVS, CDR2 FNYEAQ. This CDR3 contains 13 residues. CDR3 region: CASSLGESPPLHF. The CDR3 region has the DNA TGTGCCAGCAGCTTAGGCGAATCTCCCCCCCTCCACTTT.

This clone has only a few counts. The rearrangement links TRBV7-3 to TRBJ1-1, with TRBD1 as a possible D gene (6 bases). V dropped 1 base and J dropped 4 bases, with 10 bases sitting between them. The V gene's germline CDR1 is SGHTA and CDR2 FQGTGA. The CDR3 runs 14 residues. The CDR3 spells CASSLNGGVTEAFF. CDR3 nucleotide sequence: TGTGCCAGCAGCTTAAACGGGGGCGTCACTGAAGCTTTCTTT.

The table lists this clone with a few counts. The chain combines TRBV5-5 with TRBJ2-7, with a possible D match to TRBD1 (6 bases). The CDR3 is made up of 14 amino acids. V shed 3 bases and J shed 4 bases, with 14 bases lying between them. Germline V gene lookup returns CDR1 SGHKS and CDR2 YYEKEE (reference sequence). This chain's CDR3 is CASSWGLQGYEQYF. CDR3 DNA: TGTGCCAGCAGCTGGGGCCTACAGGGATACGAGCAGTACTTC.

The chain has TRBV18 and TRBJ1-4; tentatively, D is TRBD1 (5 bases). The ends were cut back, 2 bases at V and 6 bases at J, with 10 bases in the middle. Germline assignment: CDR1 KGHSH and CDR2 LQKENI. CDR3 length: 14 amino acids. The CDR3 DNA reads as TGTGCCAGCTCACCAAGGGGTGACTATGAAAAACTGTTTTTT. Amino acid sequence: CASSPRGDYEKLFF.

The chain combines TRBV6-5 with TRBJ1-6, with unresolved D. The V end was cut by 5 bases, the J end by 5 bases, with 10 bases between. Per germline, CDR1 MNHEY and CDR2 SVGAGI. The CDR3 contains 14 residues. CDR3 sequence reads: CASSAITDNSPLHF. The CDR3 nucleotides are TGTGCCAGCAGTGCGATAACAGATAATTCACCCCTCCACTTT.

This clone was seen just once. In DNA, the CDR3 is TGTGCCAGCAGCTTGGGACAGGCGCAGGAGACCCAGTACTTC. It is translated as CASSLGQAQETQYF. V gene TRBV7-9 combines with J gene TRBJ2-5, with 8 bases matching TRBD1. CDR3 length: 14 residues. The J segment lost 5 bases and the V segment lost 3 bases, leaving 5 bases of the junction unmatched. The germline CDR1 and CDR2 sequences are SEHNR and FQNEAQ (reference sequence).

The chain employs TRBV19 and TRBJ1-2; TRBD1 aligns across 8 bases. CDR1 and CDR2 from the germline V gene are LNHDA and SQIVND (reference sequence). V was clipped by 5 bases and J by 4 bases; unmatched bases: 9. The CDR3 is 15 amino acids. The DNA of the CDR3 is TGTGCCAGTAGTCAGACAGGGGCCTTCTCCTATGGCTACACCTTC. Its protein is CASSQTGAFSYGYTF.

This sequence joins TRBV9 and TRBJ1-2; a weak D match, TRBD1 (5 bases). From germline, CDR1 is SGDLS and CDR2 YYNGEE. This CDR3 spans 14 amino acids. The ends were cut back, 2 bases at V and 10 bases at J, with 18 bases in the middle. The CDR3: CASSVSGPGAFYTF. In DNA, the CDR3 is TGTGCCAGCAGCGTCTCGGGACCGGGAGCCTTCTACACCTTC.

The J gene is TRBJ2-7, the V gene TRBV5-1; D is unclear. Germline CDR1 reads SGHRS; CDR2 reads YFSETQ. This CDR3 spans 13 amino acids. With 1 base removed from V and 2 bases from J, the gap between germline ends came to 7 bases. CDR3 region: CASSLLGTYEQYF. CDR3 in DNA: TGCGCCAGCAGCTTGCTGGGGACCTACGAGCAGTACTTC.

The rearrangement joins TRBV4-2 to TRBJ1-1; D perhaps matches TRBD1 (6 bases). The ends were cut back, 4 bases at V and 0 bases at J, with 21 bases in the middle. From germline, CDR1 is LGHNA and CDR2 YNFKEQ. The length of the CDR3 is 18 residues. The CDR3 DNA reads TGTGCCAGCAGCCCGAGACGCACGGGGGCCATGATGAACACTGAAGCTTTCTTT. As protein: CASSPRRTGAMMNTEAFF.

This chain links TRBV11-2 with TRBJ1-2; D ambiguous. The V gene's germline CDR1 is SGHAT and CDR2 FQNNGV. CDR3 length: 13 amino acids. V was clipped by 6 bases and J by 7 bases, with 15 bases between them. CDR3: CASSPFRKGGYTF. For the CDR3, the DNA is TGTGCCAGCAGTCCCTTCCGCAAGGGTGGCTACACCTTC.

This chain joins TRBV28 and TRBJ2-1, with D possibly being TRBD1 (5 bases). This CDR3 spans 14 amino acids. V lost 6 bases and J 4 bases, leaving 13 bases between the germline ends. Germline V gene sequence: CDR1 MDHEN, CDR2 SYDVKM. CDR3 region: CASSHNYRYNEQFF. The CDR3 DNA sequence: TGTGCCAGCAGCCACAATTACAGGTACAATGAGCAGTTCTTC.

V usage is TRBV21-1 and J usage is TRBJ1-4. TRBV21-1 is recorded as a pseudogene. There are 14 residues in the CDR3. CDR3 sequence (DNA): TGTGCCAGCATTACAGGGTGGAGGGATGAAAAACTGTTTTTT. Translated: CASITGWRDEKLFF.

This chain joins TRBV19 and TRBJ1-5; D call uncertain. Trimming removed 5 bases from V and 2 bases from J, with 13 bases in between. Germline V gene data show CDR1 as LNHDA and CDR2 as SQIVND (reference sequence). The CDR3 covers 15 residues. The CDR3 region is CASSFADLGNQPQHF. CDR3 nucleotide sequence: TGTGCCAGTAGTTTCGCGGATTTAGGCAATCAGCCCCAGCATTTT.

This clone was found a few times. The rearrangement uses TRBV9 and TRBJ1-1, with D possibly TRBD1 on 6 matching bases. V lost 0 bases to trimming and J lost 0 bases, with 12 bases between them. The CDR3 contains 16 residues. From germline, CDR1 is SGDLS and CDR2 YYNGEE. CDR3 DNA sequence: TGTGCCAGCAGCGTAGAACCAGGACAGATGAACACTGAAGCTTTCTTT. Residues: CASSVEPGQMNTEAFF.

The rearrangement joins TRBV7-8 to TRBJ2-7, with 15 bases fitting TRBD2. With V trimmed by 5 bases and J by 3 bases, 14 bases remained unmatched. This CDR3 spans 19 amino acids. Germline CDR1 SGHVS, CDR2 FQNEAQ. The CDR3 DNA sequence: TGTGCCAGCAGCCCCGGACTAGCGGGAGGGCCAACGACTTACTACGAGCAGTACTTC. Its protein is CASSPGLAGGPTTYYEQYF.